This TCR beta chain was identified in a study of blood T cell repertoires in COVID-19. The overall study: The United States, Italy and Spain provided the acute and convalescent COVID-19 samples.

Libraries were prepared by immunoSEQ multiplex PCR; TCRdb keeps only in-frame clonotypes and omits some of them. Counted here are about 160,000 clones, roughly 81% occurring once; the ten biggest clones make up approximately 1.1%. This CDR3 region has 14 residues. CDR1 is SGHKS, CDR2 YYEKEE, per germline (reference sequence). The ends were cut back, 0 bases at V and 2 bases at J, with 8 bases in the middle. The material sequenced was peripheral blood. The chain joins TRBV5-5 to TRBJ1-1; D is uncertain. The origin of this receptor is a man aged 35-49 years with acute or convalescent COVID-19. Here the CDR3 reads CASSLGFLNTEAFF. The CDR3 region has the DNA TGTGCCAGCAGCTTGGGGTTCCTAAACACTGAAGCTTTCTTT.